The clone carrying this T cell receptor beta chain was observed a handful of times. The antigen is undetermined. CDR1 is MNHEY, CDR2 SVGAGI, per germline. Trimming shortened V by 1 base and J by 7 bases, and 8 bases separated the two germline ends. The CDR3 runs 13 residues. This specimen belongs to a study of T-cell memory formation after mild COVID-19. Study background: Most TCR clusters belonged to a single donor. Study results and limitations: The appearance of some responding clones in pre-infection memory suggested that cross-reactive memory joined. Clones shrinking from day 15 to 85 showed even CD4/CD8 mixes; later expanders tilted CD4+. Whether day 37 second-wave clones are SARS-CoV-2-specific was not confirmed.

MiXCR was run by TCRdb on the 5' RACE reads, yielding one entry per CDR3 protein. This sample has some 300,000 distinct CDR3 sequences, with roughly a fifth found just once. The sequencing input was PBMCs or a T cell subset sorted from them (not recorded which). The sequence was obtained from a man between 18 and 29 years old who had mild COVID-19 (a few samples of this study predate the infection). Cell type and time point are not known. The chain employs TRBV6-5 and TRBJ1-5; D unclear. The CDR3 loop is CASSYYPGQPQHF. The CDR3 DNA reads TGTGCCAGCAGTTACTATCCTGGACAGCCCCAGCATTTT.